The entry below gives a single T cell receptor (beta chain) sequence along with its context. Antigen specificity is unknown. This may stem from a read error, because a much larger clone lies one nucleotide away. Lactation, pregnancy, other autoimmune disease or uncontrolled infection led to exclusion of patients. Diagnosis rested on symptoms, serum thyroxine and TRAb, thyroid ultrasound, and orbital computed tomography. This specimen belongs to a study of T cells in Graves' hyperthyroidism and ophthalmopathy. Turning to the study itself: Any treatment followed the collection of peripheral blood at initial diagnosis. Notes on the study in general: Ophthalmopathy, which appeared later, was predicted by the model a median approximately 6.7 months before onset.

In germline, CDR1 is MDHEN, CDR2 SYDVKM. The CDR3 sequence is 15 residues long. It was RNA transcripts that yielded the amplified TCR beta CDR3 regions. Primed by the HTBI set, a first-round RT-PCR was run on the TCR CDR3. MiXCR, run by TCRdb on the multiplex PCR reads, gives a single entry per CDR3 protein. The sample includes approximately 600,000 distinct CDR3 sequences, around 20% seen only once; the top ten take about 35%. The chain carries TRBV28 and TRBJ2-1, with TRBD2 matching 8 bases. This TCR came from a man aged 30 to 45 with Graves' ophthalmopathy. The sequenced sample consisted of blood. The CDR3, as DNA: TGTGTCAGCAGTGATCCGGGACTAGACTACAATGAGCAGTTCTTC. This encodes CVSSDPGLDYNEQFF.